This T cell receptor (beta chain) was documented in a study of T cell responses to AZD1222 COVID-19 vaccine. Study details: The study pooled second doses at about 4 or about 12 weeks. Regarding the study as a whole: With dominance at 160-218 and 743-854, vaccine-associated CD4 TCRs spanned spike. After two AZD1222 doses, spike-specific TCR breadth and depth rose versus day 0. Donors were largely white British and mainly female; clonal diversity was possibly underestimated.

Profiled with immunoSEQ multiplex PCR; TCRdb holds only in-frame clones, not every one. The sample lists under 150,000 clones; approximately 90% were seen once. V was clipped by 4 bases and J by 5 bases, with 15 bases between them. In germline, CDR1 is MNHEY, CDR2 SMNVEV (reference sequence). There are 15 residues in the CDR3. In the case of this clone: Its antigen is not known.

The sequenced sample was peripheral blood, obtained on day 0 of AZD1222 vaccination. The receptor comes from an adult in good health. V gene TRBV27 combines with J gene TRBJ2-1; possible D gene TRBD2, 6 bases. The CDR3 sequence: CASSSEFAGNNEQFF. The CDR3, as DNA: TGTGCCAGCAGTTCGGAGTTCGCGGGGAACAATGAGCAGTTCTTC.